The 9 T cell receptor beta chains below come from one sample, sequenced in a study of T cell responses to AZD1222 COVID-19 vaccine. TCRdb keeps only in-frame clones here, not all; method: immunoSEQ multiplex PCR. The sample holds 150,000 to 200,000 clones; about nine tenths are singletons and the top ten take 3.5% to 5.5%. The sequencing used peripheral blood, collected 28 days after the second dose of the MenACWY control vaccine. The receptors were gathered from an adult who received the MenACWY meningococcal vaccine as a control.

V and J are TRBV24-1 and TRBJ1-5, with D possibly being TRBD1 (6 bases). V shed 5 bases and J shed 7 bases, with 14 bases lying between them. The germline CDR1 and CDR2 sequences are KGHDR and SFDVKD. The CDR3 runs to 14 residues. CDR3 nucleotides: TGTGCCACCAGTGGAATGGGGGCAGGGCAGCCCCAGCATTTT. Protein product: CATSGMGAGQPQHF.

The chain uses TRBV15 and TRBJ2-3; no clear D. CDR1 is LNHNV, CDR2 YYDKDF, per germline (reference sequence). V was clipped by 3 bases and J by 6 bases, with 4 bases between them. This CDR3 is 11 amino acids long. The CDR3 region has the DNA TGTGCCACCAGCAGGGGGGATACGCAGTATTTT. Encoded protein: CATSRGDTQYF.

This chain uses TRBV18 with TRBJ2-7, with 10 bases lining up with TRBD1. With 4 bases clipped from V and 6 bases from J, the junction kept 9 bases outside the gene matches. This CDR3 spans 15 amino acids. Germline V CDR1 and CDR2: KGHSH, LQKENI. CDR3 sequence: CASSLDRGPLGEQYF. The CDR3 DNA reads TGTGCCAGCTCACTAGACAGGGGGCCCCTTGGCGAGCAGTACTTC.

The chain couples TRBV14 to TRBJ1-6, with D tentatively TRBD1 (5 bases). The germline V gene has CDR1 SGHDN and CDR2 FVKESK. Deletions cut 1 base from V and 8 bases from J, with 12 bases between. The CDR3 has 15 residues. CDR3 protein: CASSQAQENYSPLHF. As DNA, the CDR3 is TGTGCCAGCAGCCAAGCACAGGAGAATTATTCACCCCTCCACTTT.

This rearrangement joins TRBV19 to TRBJ2-7; D perhaps matches TRBD2 (6 bases). Germline CDR1 LNHDA, CDR2 SQIVND (reference sequence). The length of the CDR3 is 15 residues. V was trimmed by 6 bases and J by 4 bases, leaving 19 bases between them. CDR3 region: CASRITQGLLYEQYF. The CDR3, as DNA: TGTGCCAGTAGGATAACTCAGGGACTTCTGTACGAGCAGTACTTC.

V usage is TRBV18 and J usage is TRBJ2-2; possibly TRBD1 for D (5 bases). Germline V CDR1 and CDR2: KGHSH, LQKENI. The CDR3 sequence is 15 residues long. The V gene lost 3 bases and the J gene lost 0 bases, with 8 bases spanning the gap. The CDR3 DNA follows: TGTGCCAGCTCACCCCAGGGTACGAACACCGGGGAGCTGTTTTTT. Protein product: CASSPQGTNTGELFF.

With regard to this clone: Different DNA sequences within this sample yield the same CDR3. This sequence joins TRBV9 and TRBJ2-7; 7 positions match TRBD2. Germline V gives CDR1 SGDLS, CDR2 YYNGEE. V shed 0 bases, J shed 3 bases, and the junction held 6 bases outside the gene matches. The CDR3 runs to 15 residues. The CDR3 coding sequence is TGTGCCAGCAGCGTAGAGGGCTCGGGGGGCTACGAGCAGTACTTC. Its protein is CASSVEGSGGYEQYF.

The CDR3 reads CASKLGTGGGNQPQHF. CDR3 nucleotide sequence: TGTGCCAGCAAGCTCGGGACAGGGGGCGGCAATCAGCCCCAGCATTTT. This chain links TRBV28 with TRBJ1-5; 12 bases line up with TRBD1. Germline V lookup: CDR1 MDHEN, CDR2 SYDVKM. The CDR3 extends over 16 amino acids. With V trimmed by 7 bases and J by 2 bases, 6 bases remained unmatched.

The gene calls are TRBV14 and TRBJ1-3; D call uncertain. V was trimmed by 2 bases and J by 4 bases, leaving 6 bases between them. Germline CDR1 reads SGHDN; CDR2 reads FVKESK. This CDR3 spans 13 amino acids. CDR3 bases: TGTGCCAGCAGCCAACTCGGGGGAAACACCATATATTTT. Protein product: CASSQLGGNTIYF.